The following is a TCR beta chain sequence with its context. This specimen belongs to a study of blood T cell repertoires in COVID-19. Study overall: Sites in the United States, Italy and Spain provided acute and convalescent COVID-19 samples.

Generated by immunoSEQ multiplex PCR, the TCRdb table keeps only in-frame clones and is missing some. The repertoire holds around 260,000 clones, with around 86% as singletons. The specimen was peripheral blood. This sequence was found in a woman aged 25 to 39 with active or convalescent COVID-19.

CDR3 sequence: CASSPTSGGGGETQYF. The CDR3, as DNA: TGTGCCAGCTCCCCGACTAGCGGGGGGGGAGGGGAGACCCAGTACTTC. The rearrangement links TRBV4-2 to TRBJ2-5; 14 nucleotides align to TRBD2. J gave up 5 bases and V 8 bases, and 10 bases lay outside the gene matches. The CDR3 covers 16 residues. Germline V gives CDR1 LGHNA, CDR2 YNFKEQ.